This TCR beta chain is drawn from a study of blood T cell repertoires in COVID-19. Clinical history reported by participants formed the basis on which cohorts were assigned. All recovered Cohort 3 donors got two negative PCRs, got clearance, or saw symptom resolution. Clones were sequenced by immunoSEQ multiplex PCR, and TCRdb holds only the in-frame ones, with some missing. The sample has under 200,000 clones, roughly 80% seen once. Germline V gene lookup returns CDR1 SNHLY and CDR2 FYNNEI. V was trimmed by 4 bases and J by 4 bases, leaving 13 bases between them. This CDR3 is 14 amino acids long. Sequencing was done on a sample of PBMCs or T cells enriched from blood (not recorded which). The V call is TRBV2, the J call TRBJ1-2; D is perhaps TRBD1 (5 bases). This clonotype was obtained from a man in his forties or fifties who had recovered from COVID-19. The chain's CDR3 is CASSGHRTLYGYTF. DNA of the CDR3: TGTGCCAGCAGTGGACACAGGACCCTCTATGGCTACACCTTC. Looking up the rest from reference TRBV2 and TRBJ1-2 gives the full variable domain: EPEVTQTPSHQVTQMGQEVILRCVPISNHLYFYWYRQILGQKVEFLVSFYNNEISEKSEIFDDQFSVERPDGSNFTLKIRSTKLEDSAMYFCASSGHRTLYGYTFGSGTRLTVV.